This T cell receptor beta chain was sequenced in a study of CD8 T cells in Susac syndrome. A quantity of about 0.5 to 1 ug RNA underwent reverse transcription using random hexamers. Across 54 Vbeta and 13 Jbeta, TCR beta CDR3 was amplified with immunoSEQ multiplex PCR. In TCRdb, the immunoSEQ multiplex PCR reads were re-called with MiXCR into one record per CDR3 protein. The data hold just over 150,000 distinct CDR3 sequences, with over 85% observed a single time. Trimming left V 3 bases short and J 0 bases short, with 6 bases between. There are 14 residues in the CDR3. Comment on this clonotype: Its antigen remains unidentified.

Study-wide points: It was acknowledged in the study that its TCR sequencing and HLA analysis involved a relatively small number of individuals.

Negative isolation was used for CD8+ and CD4+ T cells and FACS enrichment for TEMRA cells. The chain links TRBV12-3 or TRBV12-4 to TRBJ2-1; a possible D gene is TRBD2 (5 bases). The sample was CD8+ T cells from PBMCs. The receptor comes from a human donor with multiple sclerosis. For the CDR3, the DNA is TGTGCCAGCAGTTTTGGGAGCTCCTACAATGAGCAGTTCTTC. Protein sequence: CASSFGSSYNEQFF.